This T cell receptor (beta chain) was identified in a study of regulatory T cells in long-lasting Graves disease. Study-wide points: When disease was persistent, TRBV28, TRBJ1-2 and TRBJ2-5 were the favored segments. Those with persistent Graves' had less TCR diversity than newly diagnosed patients. Accuracy could have been hurt by small sample size.

Sample time point: persistent/refractory GD, antithyroid drugs over 5 years with positive TRAb. TCR sequences were obtained from RNA taken from PBMCs. Roughly 8.2 milliliters of peripheral blood were drawn into EDTA tubes. CDR3 length equals 15 residues. Germline lookup yields CDR1 MNHEY and CDR2 SVGEGT. With iRepertoire HTBI primers and Arm-PCR of CDR3 regions, TCR beta libraries were built. TCRdb reprocessed the multiplex PCR reads with MiXCR, giving one entry per CDR3 protein. The table lists roughly 500,000 distinct CDR3 sequences, 20% to 25% of them singletons, with 6.5% to 8% in the top ten. Concerning this clonotype itself: Its cognate antigen is unknown. It may be a read error: a sequence one base away is much more abundant.

This receptor was taken from a female donor with Graves disease. This specimen consisted of peripheral blood mononuclear cells (PBMCs), obtained when the disease was refractory, from a patient treated with antithyroid drugs. The V gene is TRBV6-2 or TRBV6-3, the J gene TRBJ1-5, with a tentative D call TRBD1 (6 bases). The DNA for the CDR3 is TGTGCCAGCAGTACCGAGGGGACAAGCAATCAGCCCCGGCATTTT. Translating it yields CASSTEGTSNQPRHF.